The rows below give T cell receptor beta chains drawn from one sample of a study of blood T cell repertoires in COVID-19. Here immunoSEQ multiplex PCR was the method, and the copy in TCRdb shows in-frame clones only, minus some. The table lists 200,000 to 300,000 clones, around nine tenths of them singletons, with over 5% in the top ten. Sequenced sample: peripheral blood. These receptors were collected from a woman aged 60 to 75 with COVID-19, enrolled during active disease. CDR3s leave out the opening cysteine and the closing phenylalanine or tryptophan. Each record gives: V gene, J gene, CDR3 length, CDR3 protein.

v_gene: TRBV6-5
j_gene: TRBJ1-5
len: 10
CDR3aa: ASRRKRGPQH

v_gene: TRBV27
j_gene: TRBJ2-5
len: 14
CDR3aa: ASSYRPGLAGPAQY

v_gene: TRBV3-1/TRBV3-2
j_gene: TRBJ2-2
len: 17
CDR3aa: ASSQEGRGSGRVTGELF

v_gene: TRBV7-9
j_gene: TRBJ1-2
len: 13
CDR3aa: ASSLNGAGNYGYT

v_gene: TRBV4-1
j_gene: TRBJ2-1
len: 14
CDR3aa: ASSQPASGRKNEQF

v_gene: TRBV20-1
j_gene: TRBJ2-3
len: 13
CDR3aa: SASAWGIGTDTQY

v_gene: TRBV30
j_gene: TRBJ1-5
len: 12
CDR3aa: AWGPMGTGQPQH

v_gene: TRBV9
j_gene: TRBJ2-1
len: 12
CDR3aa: ASSVGESYNEQF

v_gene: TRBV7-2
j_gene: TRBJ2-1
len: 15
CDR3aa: ASSQDSGGLLSNEQF

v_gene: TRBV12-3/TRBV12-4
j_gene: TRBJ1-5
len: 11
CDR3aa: ASSSPPDQPQH

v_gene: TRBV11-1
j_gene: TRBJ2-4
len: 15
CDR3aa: ASSLAGQGAAKNIQY

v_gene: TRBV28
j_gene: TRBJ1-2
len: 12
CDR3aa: ASSSAQVSHGYT

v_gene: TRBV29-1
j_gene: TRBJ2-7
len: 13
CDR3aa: SGGPGGARRYEQY

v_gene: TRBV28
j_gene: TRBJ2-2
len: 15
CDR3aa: ASSLSGGSEHTGELF

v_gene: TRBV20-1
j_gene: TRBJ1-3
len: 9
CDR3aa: SAPVGNTIY

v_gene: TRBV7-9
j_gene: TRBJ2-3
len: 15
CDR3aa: ASSLWTSGRPRDTQY

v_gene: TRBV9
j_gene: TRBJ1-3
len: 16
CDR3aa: ASSVAYEQGRSGNTIY

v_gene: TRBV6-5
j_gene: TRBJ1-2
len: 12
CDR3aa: ASRRGQGNYGYT

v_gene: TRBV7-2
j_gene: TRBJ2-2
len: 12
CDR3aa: ASRYTGKNGELF

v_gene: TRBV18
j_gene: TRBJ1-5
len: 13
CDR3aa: ASSPGDRGRQPQH

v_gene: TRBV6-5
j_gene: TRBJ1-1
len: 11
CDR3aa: ASNRYDGTEAF

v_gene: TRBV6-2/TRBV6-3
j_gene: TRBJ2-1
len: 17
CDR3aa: ASSYSGDRGRGPYNEQF

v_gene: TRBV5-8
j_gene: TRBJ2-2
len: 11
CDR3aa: ASSLQGTGELF

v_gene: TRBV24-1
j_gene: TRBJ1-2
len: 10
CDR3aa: ATSAGESGYT

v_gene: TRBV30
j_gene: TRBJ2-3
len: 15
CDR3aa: AWSVLGAGAAGDTQY

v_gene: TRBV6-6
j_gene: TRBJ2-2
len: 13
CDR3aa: ASSYSGQGAGELF

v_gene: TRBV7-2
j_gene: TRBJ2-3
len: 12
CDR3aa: ASSGQGTTDTQY